This T cell receptor beta chain was identified in a study of vaccination effects on CD4 cells after COVID-19. The overall study: Post-vaccine specimens were collected at a median of 72 days following the second dose.

Note on this clone: The antigen is unknown.

The repertoire was sequenced with immunoSEQ multiplex PCR; TCRdb's copy has only in-frame clones and lacks some. Of 25,000 to 30,000 clones in the sample, 65% to 80% were seen once. With the ViraFEST assay, the study expanded antigen-specific CD4+ T cells using viral peptide pools, then sequenced them. Scientists isolated CD4+ T cells after a roughly 10-day culture period ended. Two doses of BNT162b2 or mRNA-1273 vaccine were administered to participants. A half-volume exchange with IL-2 medium occurred on days 3 and 7. This CDR3 contains 14 residues. Trimming left V 2 bases short and J 6 bases short, with 12 bases between. Germline V gives CDR1 MRHNA, CDR2 SNTAGT.

The rearrangement uses TRBV6-4 and TRBJ2-3; possibly TRBD1 or TRBD2 for D (5 bases each). The receptor was isolated from a human donor who received a COVID-19 vaccine. The sequencing used CD4+ T cells from PBMCs cultured with HCoV-NL63 spike peptides, collected after COVID-19 vaccination. Here the CDR3 reads CASSDRGAGDTQYF. CDR3 DNA sequence: TGTGCCAGCAGTGACCGGGGAGCAGGGGATACGCAGTATTTT.